The 22 T cell receptor beta chains below all came from one sample that was sequenced in a study of graft-versus-host responses after intestinal transplantation. For these receptors, no antigen is known. Clones were sequenced by immunoSEQ multiplex PCR, and TCRdb holds only the in-frame ones, with some missing. The sample has around 93,000 clones; 80% to 95% are singletons. The sample here was unstimulated CD8+ T cells sorted from spleen or lymph node cells, taken before intestinal transplant. The receptors were gathered from a human donor who received an intestinal transplant.

V usage is TRBV5-1 and J usage is TRBJ2-2, with no clear D. The CDR3 spans 13 residues. The ends were cut back, 4 bases at V and 6 bases at J, with 10 bases in the middle. Germline assignment: CDR1 SGHRS and CDR2 YFSETQ. This chain's CDR3 is CASSPESPGELFF. In nucleotides, the CDR3 is TGCGCCAGCAGCCCCGAATCCCCCGGGGAGCTGTTTTTT. Complete variable domain (other parts from reference TRBV5-1 and TRBJ2-2): KAGVTQTPRYLIKTRGQQVTLSCSPISGHRSVSWYQQTPGQGLQFLFEYFSETQRNKGNFPGRFSGRQFSNSRSEMNVSTLELGDSALYLCASSPESPGELFFGEGSRLTVL.

The chain carries TRBV5-5 and TRBJ2-1; TRBD1 matches at 10 bases. The CDR3 totals 14 residues. J lost 8 bases, V lost 3 bases, and 5 bases had no gene match. The germline CDR1 and CDR2 sequences are SGHKS and YYEKEE (reference sequence). CDR3 residues: CASSSGTGVDEQFF. DNA of the CDR3: TGTGCCAGCAGCTCCGGGACAGGGGTGGATGAGCAGTTCTTC.

The V gene is TRBV15, the J gene TRBJ2-7; no reliable D call. In germline, CDR1 is LNHNV, CDR2 YYDKDF (reference sequence). The CDR3 is made up of 14 amino acids. V lost 0 bases, J lost 3 bases, and 9 bases lay in between. CDR3 sequence (DNA): TGTGCCACCAGCAGAGATAGACACCGCTACGAGCAGTACTTC. It specifies CATSRDRHRYEQYF.

This clone was seen only a few times. The rearrangement uses TRBV6-6 and TRBJ1-3; D is uncertain. CDR1 is MNHNY and CDR2 is SVGAGI in the germline V gene (reference sequence). The V end was cut by 2 bases, the J end by 2 bases, with 4 bases between. CDR3 size: 13 residues. CDR3 sequence (DNA): TGTGCCAGCAGTTACGAGACTGGAAACACCATATATTTT. Protein sequence: CASSYETGNTIYF.

The V and J genes are TRBV13 and TRBJ2-5; a possible D gene is TRBD1 (6 bases). This CDR3 is 16 amino acids long. The V and J ends lost 5 bases and 5 bases respectively, with 21 bases between them. The germline gives CDR1 PRHDT, CDR2 FYEKMQ (reference sequence). For the CDR3, the DNA is TGTGCCAGCAGCCACGCGGACAGTAGGGTCCAGGAGACCCAGTACTTC. Translated, it gives CASSHADSRVQETQYF.

The chain couples TRBV28 to TRBJ2-7, with D tentatively TRBD1 or TRBD2 (5 bases each). The V gene's germline CDR1 is MDHEN and CDR2 SYDVKM. Trimming pared 6 bases from V and 2 bases from J, leaving 14 bases between. The CDR3 has 14 residues. CDR3 sequence: CASSPLEGPYEQYF. Written as DNA, the CDR3 is TGTGCCAGCAGCCCTTTAGAGGGACCCTACGAGCAGTACTTC.

The J gene is TRBJ1-5, the V gene TRBV30, with a possible D match to TRBD1 (5 bases). The CDR3 spans 13 residues. Germline CDR1 and CDR2: GTSNPN and SVGIG (reference sequence). The V and J ends lost 2 bases and 0 bases respectively, with 5 bases between them. In DNA form, the CDR3 reads TGTGCCTGGAGTCAGGGTAGCAATCAGCCCCAGCATTTT. It codes for CAWSQGSNQPQHF. Full variable domain (rest looked up from reference TRBV30 and TRBJ1-5): SQTIHQWPATLVQPVGSPLSLECTVEGTSNPNLYWYRQAAGRGLQLLFYSVGIGQISSEVPQNLSASRPQDRQFILSSKKLLLSDSGFYLCAWSQGSNQPQHFGDGTRLSIL.

This chain uses TRBV6-6 with TRBJ2-3, with D hard to call. Per germline, CDR1 MNHNY and CDR2 SVGAGI (reference sequence). The CDR3 is 14 residues long. The ends were cut back, 2 bases at V and 3 bases at J, with 9 bases in the middle. CDR3 protein: CASSYTFGTDTQYF. The CDR3 DNA follows: TGTGCCAGCAGTTACACCTTTGGGACAGATACGCAGTATTTT.

This clone showed up just a few times. One end of the junction does not line up with germline, which may come from a read error. This chain uses TRBV28 with TRBJ1-4, with D perhaps TRBD1 (6 bases). Germline V CDR1 and CDR2: MDHEN, SYDVKM. The CDR3 covers 14 residues. For the CDR3, the DNA is TGTGCCACCACAGAGGGCGGGGGCGGTGAAGAACTGTTTTTT. Protein product: CATTEGGGGEELFF.

The chain couples TRBV10-2 to TRBJ2-3; either TRBD1 or TRBD2 may supply D (6 bases each). The length of the CDR3 is 14 residues. Trimming removed 2 bases at V and 5 bases at J, with 11 bases between. Germline V gene lookup returns CDR1 WSHSY and CDR2 SAAADI. CDR3 DNA: TGCGCCAGCAGTGAGCGGGGGCTTGAAGATACGCAGTATTTT. Translation: CASSERGLEDTQYF.

This clone was observed a handful of times. The chain is built from TRBV11-2 and TRBJ2-1; D may match TRBD1 or TRBD2 (5 bases each). CDR1 and CDR2 from the germline V gene are SGHAT and FQNNGV. The V end lost 4 bases, the J end lost 7 bases, and 11 bases lay between the germline ends. The CDR3 totals 13 residues. The CDR3 nucleotides are TGTGCCAGCAGCTCCGGGACGGGAAATGAGCAGTTCTTC. Amino acids: CASSSGTGNEQFF.

V is TRBV7-9 and J is TRBJ1-2, with 7 bases identical to TRBD1. The junction had 16 bases not matched to a gene; V was cut back by 8 bases and J by 1 base. The CDR3 loop spans 17 amino acids. Germline V gives CDR1 SEHNR, CDR2 FQNEAQ (reference sequence). CDR3 in amino acids: CASGHQDRRADNYGYTF. The DNA for the CDR3 is TGTGCCAGCGGCCATCAGGACAGGCGAGCTGATAACTATGGCTACACCTTC.

This clone was detected once. The chain couples TRBV9 to TRBJ2-3, with D possibly matching TRBD2 (5 bases). Trimming took 4 bases from V and 1 from J, leaving 13 bases between them. The germline CDR1 and CDR2 sequences are SGDLS and YYNGEE. The CDR3 covers 15 residues. CDR3 nucleotide sequence: TGTGCCAGCAGCCAGAGCCTAGCAGGCACAGATACGCAGTATTTT. This translates into CASSQSLAGTDTQYF.

V gene TRBV29-1 combines with J gene TRBJ2-1; 10 positions match TRBD2. This CDR3 has 14 amino acids. The V gene's germline CDR1 is SQVTM and CDR2 ANQGSEA. V dropped 4 bases and J dropped 6; count of bases not matched to a gene: 6. DNA of the CDR3: TGCAGCGTTGTTGGTAGCGGGAGGTCCAATGAGCAGTTCTTC. Amino acid sequence: CSVVGSGRSNEQFF.

V is TRBV7-6 and J is TRBJ1-1, with 7 bases matching TRBD1. Germline CDR1 reads SGHVS; CDR2 reads FNYEAQ. V was pared by 2 bases and J by 1 base, with 4 bases of the junction left unmatched. The CDR3 is 15 residues long. In nucleotides, the CDR3 is TGTGCCAGCAGCTTAAGTCCAGGGGGGAACACTGAAGCTTTCTTT. Translated, it gives CASSLSPGGNTEAFF.

V gene TRBV7-9 combines with J gene TRBJ2-7, with a tentative D call TRBD2 (6 bases). The CDR3 length is 16 residues. Germline V lookup: CDR1 SEHNR, CDR2 FQNEAQ (reference sequence). Trimming stripped 5 bases from V and 3 bases from J, with 20 bases between. The CDR3 coding sequence is TGTGCCAGCAGCATTGGGGTGGACGGGAGTGACTACGAGCAGTACTTC. Protein product: CASSIGVDGSDYEQYF.

The V gene is TRBV9, the J gene TRBJ2-1, with 7 bases fitting TRBD2. Germline V gene lookup returns CDR1 SGDLS and CDR2 YYNGEE. V shed 0 bases, J shed 2 bases, and the junction held 2 bases outside the gene matches. The CDR3 is 15 residues long. The CDR3 sequence is CASSVGGGAYNEQFF. The CDR3, as DNA: TGTGCCAGCAGCGTAGGTGGGGGGGCCTACAATGAGCAGTTCTTC.

The chain couples TRBV6-7 to TRBJ2-1, with D unclear. TRBV6-7 is an open reading frame, and its role is uncertain. V lost 2 bases and J lost 3, with 8 bases in between. The CDR3 is 14 residues long. Written as DNA, the CDR3 is TGTGCCAGCAGTTACGGAGATTTCTACAATGAGCAGTTCTTC. As protein: CASSYGDFYNEQFF.

The chain carries TRBV13 and TRBJ2-5, with TRBD2 matching over 7 bases. Trimming removed 5 bases from V and 6 bases from J; junction bases left unmatched: 15. Germline assignment: CDR1 PRHDT and CDR2 FYEKMQ (reference sequence). The CDR3 contains 16 residues. CDR3 in amino acids: CASSGEGRGTTQTQYF. The CDR3 bases are TGTGCCAGCAGCGGGGAGGGGCGGGGGACTACTCAGACCCAGTACTTC.

The rearrangement uses TRBV7-9 and TRBJ2-4; 7 positions match TRBD1. V lost 8 bases, J lost 10 bases, and 17 bases stayed unmatched. The CDR3 runs to 15 residues. Germline V lookup: CDR1 SEHNR, CDR2 FQNEAQ (reference sequence). This CDR3 is CASGETGSWGEIQYF. Written as DNA, the CDR3 is TGTGCCAGCGGAGAGACAGGGTCCTGGGGCGAAATTCAGTACTTC.

CDR3: CASSQSRGGSKNIQYF. CDR3 nucleotide sequence: TGTGCCAGCAGTCAATCACGGGGGGGCAGTAAAAACATTCAGTACTTC. V usage is TRBV14 and J usage is TRBJ2-4, with 8 bases aligning to TRBD2. The CDR3 length is 16 residues. J lost 4 bases, V lost 6 bases, and 11 bases had no gene match. Germline CDR1 is SGHDN and CDR2 is FVKESK.

The chain joins TRBV10-3 to TRBJ2-7, with 9 bases fitting TRBD1. The J segment lost 4 bases and the V segment lost 11 bases, leaving 9 bases of the junction unmatched. This CDR3 has 13 amino acids. The germline gives CDR1 ENHRY, CDR2 SYGVKD. The DNA for the CDR3 is TGTGCCCAGGGGACAGGGTCTCCTTACGAGCAGTACTTC. Its translation: CAQGTGSPYEQYF.